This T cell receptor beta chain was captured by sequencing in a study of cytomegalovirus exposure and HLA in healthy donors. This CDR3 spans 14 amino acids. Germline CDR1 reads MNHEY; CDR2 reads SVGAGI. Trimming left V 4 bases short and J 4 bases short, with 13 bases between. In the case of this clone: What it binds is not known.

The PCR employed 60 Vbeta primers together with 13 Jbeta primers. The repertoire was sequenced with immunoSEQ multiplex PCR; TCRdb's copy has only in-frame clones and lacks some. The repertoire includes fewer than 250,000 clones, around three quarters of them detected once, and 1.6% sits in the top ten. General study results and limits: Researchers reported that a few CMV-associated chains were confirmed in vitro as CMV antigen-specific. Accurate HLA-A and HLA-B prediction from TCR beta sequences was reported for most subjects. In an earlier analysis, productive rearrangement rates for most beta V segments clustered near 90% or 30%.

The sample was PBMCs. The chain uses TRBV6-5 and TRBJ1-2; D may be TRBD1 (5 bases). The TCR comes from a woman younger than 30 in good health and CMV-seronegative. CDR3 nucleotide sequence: TGTGCCAGCAGTTTTCGGGACTCTCGCTATGGCTACACCTTC. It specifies CASSFRDSRYGYTF.